One sample yielded the 5 T cell receptor beta chains listed below, sequenced in a study of shared clonotypes between healthy human individuals. TCRdb's copy holds only in-frame clones and misses some; the assay was immunoSEQ multiplex PCR. The table has more than 2,000,000 clones, roughly nine tenths seen once. Material: naive CD4+ T cells sorted from blood. Indicated subset: CD45RA+ positively selected. Receptors originate from a man aged 18 to 35 in good health.

This chain links TRBV9 with TRBJ2-7; TRBD2 aligns across 13 bases. The CDR3 has 21 amino acids. Germline CDR1 reads SGDLS; CDR2 reads YYNGEE. V shed 1 base and J 6 bases; nucleotides not matched to a gene: 22. The CDR3 DNA sequence: TGTGCCAGCAGCGTACCTTTGCCGGGACTAGCGGGATCACCCCTTTCGGGCGAGCAGTACTTC. This sequence encodes CASSVPLPGLAGSPLSGEQYF.

The CDR3 reads CATSRGQGHGETQYF. DNA for the CDR3: TGTGCCACCAGCAGGGGACAGGGGCACGGGGAGACCCAGTACTTC. This chain joins TRBV15 and TRBJ2-5; 10 bases line up with TRBD1. The J segment lost 5 bases and the V segment lost 3 bases, leaving 6 bases of the junction unmatched. The CDR3 loop spans 15 amino acids. Looked up from germline, CDR1 is LNHNV and CDR2 is YYDKDF (reference sequence). Full variable domain (remainder filled in from reference TRBV15 and TRBJ2-5): DAMVIQNPRYQVTQFGKPVTLSCSQTLNHNVMYWYQQKSSQAPKLLFHYYDKDFNNEADTPDNFQSRRPNTSFCFLDIRSPGLGDTAMYLCATSRGQGHGETQYFGPGTRLLVL.

V is TRBV6-1 and J is TRBJ2-7, with D possibly matching TRBD1 (5 bases). Trimming removed 6 bases at V and 2 bases at J, with 14 bases between. Germline V gene data show CDR1 as MNHNS and CDR2 as SASEGT. The CDR3 has 14 amino acids. CDR3 amino acids: CASSRSRETYEQYF. The CDR3 DNA reads TGTGCCAGCAGCAGATCCAGGGAAACCTACGAGCAGTACTTC.

The V and J genes are TRBV7-2 and TRBJ1-2; 7 bases match TRBD1. The CDR3 is 12 residues long. Germline V CDR1 and CDR2: SGHTA, FQGNSA. V shed 11 bases and J 3 bases; nucleotides not matched to a gene: 6. CDR3 coding DNA: TGTGCCGCACGACAGGGTGACTATGGCTACACCTTC. Encoded protein: CAARQGDYGYTF.

The rearrangement joins TRBV5-1 to TRBJ2-3, with 9 bases lining up with TRBD2. This CDR3 contains 18 residues. Germline V gene data show CDR1 as SGHRS and CDR2 as YFSETQ. V lost 0 bases, J lost 1 base, and 9 bases stayed unmatched. As DNA, the CDR3 is TGCGCCAGCAGCTTGGATGTAAGGCGGACTAGCGGCACAGATACGCAGTATTTT. This translates into CASSLDVRRTSGTDTQYF.